The 18 T cell receptor beta chains below come from one sample, sequenced in a study of OX40 agonist ivuxolimab in advanced cancers. The assay was immunoSEQ multiplex PCR, and TCRdb's table has in-frame clones only and misses some. Of 72,000 or so clones detected, around 87% appear once; the ten largest clones hold 0.2% to 0.3%. The specimen was CD4+ or CD8+ T cells sorted from blood, collected in a trial of the OX40 agonist ivuxolimab. The receptors originated from an adult with an advanced solid tumor such as melanoma, head and neck, liver or kidney cancer.

In DNA, the CDR3 is TGCGCCAGCAGCTTGGGTCAAGACACGAATGAGCAGTTCTTC. Translated, it gives CASSLGQDTNEQFF. The V and J genes are TRBV5-1 and TRBJ2-1; the D is unclear. Trimming pared 0 bases from V and 7 bases from J, leaving 11 bases between. The germline V gene encodes CDR1 SGHRS and CDR2 YFSETQ. The CDR3 runs 14 residues. The entire variable domain, with the rest obtained from reference TRBV5-1 and TRBJ2-1, is as follows: KAGVTQTPRYLIKTRGQQVTLSCSPISGHRSVSWYQQTPGQGLQFLFEYFSETQRNKGNFPGRFSGRQFSNSRSEMNVSTLELGDSALYLCASSLGQDTNEQFFGPGTRLTVL.

V is TRBV11-2 and J is TRBJ2-3; TRBD2 might be the D (6 bases). The germline V and J ends were trimmed by 4 bases and 3 bases, with 17 bases remaining between them. Germline V gives CDR1 SGHAT, CDR2 FQNNGV. This CDR3 region has 16 residues. The CDR3 is CASSSLAMRGTDTQYF. In DNA, the CDR3 is TGTGCCAGCAGCTCCCTAGCGATGCGAGGGACAGATACGCAGTATTTT.

The rearrangement links TRBV29-1 to TRBJ2-2; D perhaps matches TRBD2 (5 bases). V was cut by 5 bases and J by 6 bases, with 10 bases left in between. This CDR3 has 12 residues. CDR1 and CDR2 from the germline V gene are SQVTM and ANQGSEA. The chain's CDR3 is CSVFEGAGELFF. The CDR3 DNA reads TGCAGCGTTTTTGAGGGTGCCGGGGAGCTGTTTTTT.

This clone was seen a few times. J is TRBJ2-3 and V is TRBV2; D remains unclear. Trimming took off 7 bases at V and 2 bases at J, with 16 bases between the two ends. Per the germline V gene, CDR1 is SNHLY and CDR2 is FYNNEI. The CDR3 covers 15 residues. CDR3: CASKAQITVTDTQYF. The CDR3, as DNA: TGTGCCAGCAAAGCCCAAATAACCGTCACAGATACGCAGTATTTT.

The V and J genes are TRBV5-1 and TRBJ2-5; perhaps TRBD2 as D (5 bases). In germline, CDR1 is SGHRS, CDR2 YFSETQ. The CDR3 is made up of 14 amino acids. V was shortened by 7 bases and J by 1 base, with 14 bases between the two germline ends. CDR3 bases: TGCGCCAGCTCCCCTTGGGCGGGCCAAGAGACCCAGTACTTC. Its translation: CASSPWAGQETQYF. Based on the CDR3 plus reference TRBV5-1 and TRBJ2-5, the full variable domain is KAGVTQTPRYLIKTRGQQVTLSCSPISGHRSVSWYQQTPGQGLQFLFEYFSETQRNKGNFPGRFSGRQFSNSRSEMNVSTLELGDSALYLCASSPWAGQETQYFGPGTRLLVL.

The V and J genes are TRBV5-1 and TRBJ2-5; tentatively, D is TRBD1 (5 bases). This CDR3 region has 12 residues. The V end was cut by 4 bases, the J end by 3 bases, with 7 bases between. CDR1 is SGHRS and CDR2 is YFSETQ in the germline V gene. The CDR3 nucleotides are TGCGCCAGCAGCCCCAGGGAAGAGACCCAGTACTTC. Translated, it gives CASSPREETQYF.

The V gene is TRBV28, the J gene TRBJ2-4; 8 bases match TRBD2. There are 16 residues in the CDR3. Germline assignment: CDR1 MDHEN and CDR2 SYDVKM. V gave up 6 bases and J gave up 2 bases; unmatched junction bases: 9. As DNA, the CDR3 is TGTGCCAGCAGGCCGGGCCCTAGCGGGTCCAAAAACATTCAGTACTTC. As protein: CASRPGPSGSKNIQYF.

This chain links TRBV7-9 with TRBJ2-7; 11 bases match TRBD2. Germline V gene lookup returns CDR1 SEHNR and CDR2 FQNEAQ (reference sequence). Germline trimming cut 4 bases from V and 1 base from J; bases unmatched to any gene: 3. The CDR3 runs 15 residues. DNA for the CDR3: TGTGCCAGCAGCTCGGGACTAGCGGAATCCTACGAGCAGTACTTC. Protein sequence: CASSSGLAESYEQYF.

The gene calls are TRBV7-8 and TRBJ2-1; D is perhaps TRBD2 (6 bases). The germline V gene encodes CDR1 SGHVS and CDR2 FQNEAQ. This CDR3 is built from 15 residues. With 7 bases removed from V and 8 bases from J, the gap between germline ends came to 21 bases. The CDR3 nucleotides read TGTGCCAGCACCCCTAGCGTTCCAAGAAGGGATGAGCAGTTCTTC. Amino acids: CASTPSVPRRDEQFF.

The V call is TRBV28, the J call TRBJ1-1, with 7 nucleotides matching TRBD1. With 4 bases clipped from V and 10 bases from J, the junction kept 9 bases outside the gene matches. CDR3 length: 13 amino acids. Germline CDR1 MDHEN, CDR2 SYDVKM. The CDR3 is CASSSGQQQRAFF. For the CDR3, the DNA is TGTGCCAGCAGTTCGGGACAGCAGCAAAGAGCTTTCTTT.

The chain combines TRBV10-1 with TRBJ2-2, with D possibly matching TRBD2 (5 bases). The CDR3 has 15 amino acids. Trimming took off 3 bases at V and 0 bases at J, with 8 bases between the two ends. The germline CDR1 and CDR2 sequences are WNHNN and SYGVQD (reference sequence). DNA for the CDR3: TGCGCCAGCAGTGAAACCGGGGCGAACACCGGGGAGCTGTTTTTT. Its protein product is CASSETGANTGELFF.

The chain is built from TRBV19 and TRBJ1-5; TRBD1 matches 7 bases. The CDR3 has 16 residues. After removal of 1 base from V and 5 bases from J, the junction contained 8 bases not matched to a gene. The V gene's germline CDR1 is LNHDA and CDR2 SQIVND (reference sequence). The CDR3 here is CASSIVETGFHQPQHF. CDR3 nucleotides: TGTGCCAGTAGTATAGTTGAGACAGGGTTTCATCAGCCCCAGCATTTT.

V and J are TRBV6-6 and TRBJ2-1; TRBD2 agrees at 13 bases. The CDR3 is made up of 16 amino acids. The germline gives CDR1 MNHNY, CDR2 SVGAGI (reference sequence). V gave up 6 bases and J gave up 8 bases; unmatched junction bases: 10. The CDR3 nucleotides are TGTGCCAGCAGCCCCCCAGGACTAGCGGGAGTGTATGAGCAGTTCTTC. Amino acids: CASSPPGLAGVYEQFF.

The rearrangement uses TRBV13 and TRBJ2-7, with D hard to call. The CDR3 loop spans 12 amino acids. The ends were cut back, 6 bases at V and 2 bases at J, with 8 bases in the middle. In germline, CDR1 is PRHDT, CDR2 FYEKMQ (reference sequence). The CDR3 reads CASRSEPYEQYF. Written as DNA, the CDR3 is TGTGCCAGCAGGTCAGAGCCCTACGAGCAGTACTTC.

V and J are TRBV14 and TRBJ1-4, with D tentatively TRBD1 (5 bases). Germline lookup yields CDR1 SGHDN and CDR2 FVKESK. Trimming pared 0 bases from V and 10 bases from J, leaving 15 bases between. CDR3 length: 15 amino acids. The CDR3 region has the DNA TGTGCCAGCAGCCAAGAAACAGGATCTATTAGAAAACTGTTTTTT. Translated: CASSQETGSIRKLFF.

The chain uses TRBV5-1 and TRBJ2-3; D is perhaps TRBD1 (6 bases). CDR1 is SGHRS and CDR2 is YFSETQ in the germline V gene. Trimming shortened V by 2 bases and J by 2 bases, and 12 bases separated the two germline ends. The CDR3 runs 15 residues. Written as DNA, the CDR3 is TGCGCCAGCAGCTTTCAGGGGCTAGACACAGATACGCAGTATTTT. Residues: CASSFQGLDTDTQYF. The complete variable domain, with remaining parts taken from reference TRBV5-1 and TRBJ2-3, reads KAGVTQTPRYLIKTRGQQVTLSCSPISGHRSVSWYQQTPGQGLQFLFEYFSETQRNKGNFPGRFSGRQFSNSRSEMNVSTLELGDSALYLCASSFQGLDTDTQYFGPGTRLTVL.

The V call is TRBV7-9, the J call TRBJ2-7; D uncertain. The CDR3 sequence is 12 residues long. Germline CDR1 SEHNR, CDR2 FQNEAQ (reference sequence). Trimming removed 2 bases from V and 3 bases from J, with 5 bases in between. CDR3 coding DNA: TGTGCCAGCAGCTTATGGAACTACGAGCAGTACTTC. Its translation: CASSLWNYEQYF.

This clone was observed a handful of times. The gene calls are TRBV7-9 and TRBJ2-5; D call uncertain. Germline loops: CDR1 SEHNR, CDR2 FQNEAQ (reference sequence). With 5 bases removed from V and 7 bases from J, the gap between germline ends came to 11 bases. The CDR3 is made up of 12 amino acids. The CDR3 here is CASSPALGTQYF. The CDR3 nucleotides are TGTGCCAGCAGCCCCGCGCTAGGGACCCAGTACTTC.